This T cell receptor (beta chain) was recorded in a study of control samples from healthy donors and cancer patients. Method: immunoSEQ multiplex PCR; TCRdb's copy keeps in-frame clones and lacks some. Of roughly 150,000 clones listed, about 86% were seen once; the top ten hold over 1.5%. This CDR3 has 14 residues. Germline values: CDR1 MDHEN, CDR2 SYDVKM. V lost 6 bases and J lost 2; bases outside the gene matches: 7. V gene TRBV28 combines with J gene TRBJ2-7; 7 bases fit TRBD1. Input material: blood. This clonotype was sampled from a man aged 18 to 29 in good health. In DNA form, the CDR3 reads TGTGCCAGCAGCCGGACAGGTCCTACCTACGAGCAGTACTTC. Its translation is CASSRTGPTYEQYF.